Here is one T cell receptor (beta chain) with its context. This sample stems from a study of OX40 agonist ivuxolimab in advanced cancers. Using immunoSEQ multiplex PCR, the repertoire was profiled, and TCRdb retains in-frame clones only, with some absent. The table lists tens of thousands of clones, over 80% of them singletons. The CDR3 runs 12 residues. Unmatched junction bases numbered 4, after V lost 3 bases and J lost 8 bases. CDR1 and CDR2 (germline): GTSNPN, SVGIG (reference sequence). This sample comprised CD4+ or CD8+ T cells sorted from blood, obtained in a trial of the OX40 agonist ivuxolimab. The origin of this receptor is an adult with an advanced solid tumor such as melanoma, head and neck, liver or kidney cancer. This chain uses TRBV30 with TRBJ1-1, with 9 bases that match TRBD1. In DNA, the CDR3 is TGTGCCTGGAGGAAGACAGGGGGGGAAGCTTTCTTT. As protein: CAWRKTGGEAFF.